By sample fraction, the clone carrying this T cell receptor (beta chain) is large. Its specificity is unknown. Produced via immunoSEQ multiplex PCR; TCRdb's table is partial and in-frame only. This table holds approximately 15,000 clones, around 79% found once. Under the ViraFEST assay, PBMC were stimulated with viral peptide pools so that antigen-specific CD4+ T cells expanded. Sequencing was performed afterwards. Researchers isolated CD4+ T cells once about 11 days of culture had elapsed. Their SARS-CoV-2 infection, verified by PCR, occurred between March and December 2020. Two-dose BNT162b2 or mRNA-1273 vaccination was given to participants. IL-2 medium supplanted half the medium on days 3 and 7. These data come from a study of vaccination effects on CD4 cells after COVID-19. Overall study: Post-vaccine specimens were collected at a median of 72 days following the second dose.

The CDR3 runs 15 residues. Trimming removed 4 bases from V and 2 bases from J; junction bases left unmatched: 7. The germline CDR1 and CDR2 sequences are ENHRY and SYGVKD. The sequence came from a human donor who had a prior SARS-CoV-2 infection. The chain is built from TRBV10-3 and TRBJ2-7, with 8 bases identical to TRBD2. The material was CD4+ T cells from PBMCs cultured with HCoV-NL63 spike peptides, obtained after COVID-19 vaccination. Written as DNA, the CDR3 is TGTGCCATCAGTGGGCAGCTAGCGGGTACCTACGAGCAGTACTTC. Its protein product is CAISGQLAGTYEQYF.